The T cell receptor (beta chain) under discussion was sequenced for a study of T cells in Graves' hyperthyroidism and ophthalmopathy. Amplification yielded TCR beta CDR3 regions, with RNA transcripts as the source. The primer set for the first-round RT-PCR of the TCR CDR3 was HTBI. TCRdb re-called the multiplex PCR reads with MiXCR, one entry per CDR3 protein. The repertoire holds roughly 160,000 distinct CDR3 sequences, with approximately 9% as singletons. This clonotype was detected ten times or more. The germline gives CDR1 SGHTA, CDR2 FQGNSA. This CDR3 region has 14 residues. V was clipped by 4 bases and J by 5 bases, with 14 bases between them.

The receptor comes from a woman between 18 and 29 years old with Graves' hyperthyroidism that later progressed to Graves' ophthalmopathy. The sequencing input was blood. This rearrangement joins TRBV7-2 to TRBJ2-5; TRBD2 is a possible D gene (6 bases). The CDR3 nucleotides read TGTGCCAGCAGCTGGCGCACGGGGAGGGAGACCCAGTACTTC. Its protein is CASSWRTGRETQYF.